This T cell receptor (beta chain) was sequenced during a study of PD-1 blockade in classical Hodgkin lymphoma. In every patient, relapse followed autologous stem cell transplantation, while exposure to brentuximab vedotin differed. Researchers pulled CD8+ T cells out of thawed PBMCs using magnetic negative selection. Clones were read by immunoSEQ multiplex PCR, and TCRdb kept only the in-frame ones, dropping some. The table has some 3,000 clones, around 71% seen once; the top ten hold approximately 71%. The CDR3 has 14 residues. Trimming cost V 6 bases and J 6 bases; bases outside gene matches: 10. The germline V gene encodes CDR1 MNHEY and CDR2 SVGAGI.

The TCR comes from a human donor with classical Hodgkin lymphoma. V is TRBV6-5 and J is TRBJ1-1; 7 nucleotides line up with TRBD1. The sample consisted of CD8+ T cells from blood, taken at baseline. The CDR3 DNA reads TGTGCCAGCAGCCTTCGAGGGGGCATATCTGAAGCTTTCTTT. Residues: CASSLRGGISEAFF.